The 30 T cell receptor beta chains below all came from one sample that was sequenced in a study of CD8+CD57+ T cells in acquired aplastic anemia. Researchers used genomic DNA as the template to profile TCR beta VDJ and CDR3. TCRdb reprocessed the reads with MiXCR, giving one entry per CDR3 protein. The sample includes roughly 58,000 distinct CDR3 sequences, 50% to 70% of them seen just once. Sequenced sample: sorted CD4+, CD8+, or CD8+CD57+ T cells (not recorded which) from PBMCs. The receptors derive from a human donor in good health, serving as a control.

This clonotype is deemed medium-sized (0.01 to 0.1%). V and J are TRBV24-1 and TRBJ1-5; perhaps TRBD1 as D (5 bases). The CDR3 contains 17 residues. V lost 4 bases to trimming and J lost 5 bases, with 20 bases between them. Per the germline V gene, CDR1 is KGHDR and CDR2 is SFDVKD. CDR3: CATSDPDSQRRDQPQHF. The CDR3 DNA reads TGTGCCACCAGTGACCCAGACAGCCAGCGGCGGGATCAGCCCCAGCATTTT.

This clonotype was seen a few times. The chain uses TRBV15 and TRBJ2-3, with D unresolved. CDR1 and CDR2 (germline): LNHNV, YYDKDF (reference sequence). The CDR3 spans 13 residues. V lost 3 bases to trimming and J lost 6 bases, with 10 bases between them. The CDR3 DNA reads as TGTGCCACCAGCAGCGTACGTTGGGATACGCAGTATTTT. Translating it yields CATSSVRWDTQYF.

V usage is TRBV2 and J usage is TRBJ2-7; D ambiguous. Germline CDR1 reads SNHLY; CDR2 reads FYNNEI. CDR3 size: 11 residues. V was trimmed by 10 bases and J by 5 bases, leaving 12 bases between them. CDR3 nucleotide sequence: TGTGCCACCCACCTACGGGACGAGCAGTACTTC. It yields the protein CATHLRDEQYF.

The chain uses TRBV2 and TRBJ2-5; D remains ambiguous. CDR3 size: 14 residues. Trimming took 2 bases from V and 3 from J, leaving 10 bases between them. Germline-derived CDR1 and CDR2 are SNHLY and FYNNEI. DNA of the CDR3: TGTGCCAGCAGTGAATCGTCTAGTAAAGAGACCCAGTACTTC. This gives the protein CASSESSSKETQYF.

The gene calls are TRBV7-3 and TRBJ1-6, with D uncertain. CDR3 length: 15 amino acids. V gave up 6 bases and J gave up 3 bases, with 12 bases separating them. In germline, CDR1 is SGHTA, CDR2 FQGTGA. The CDR3 spells CASRHRQDYNSPLHF. The CDR3 DNA reads as TGTGCCAGCAGACATAGACAAGACTATAATTCACCCCTCCACTTT.

This clonotype was counted a few times. The genes are TRBV28 and TRBJ1-4; D may be TRBD1 (5 bases). Trimming took 10 bases from V and 8 from J, leaving 17 bases between them. This CDR3 contains 13 residues. Germline values: CDR1 MDHEN, CDR2 SYDVKM. In DNA form, the CDR3 reads TGTGCCACCAGCAGGGCGTCCGTAGAAAAACTGTTTTTT. Translation: CATSRASVEKLFF.

The J gene is TRBJ1-2, the V gene TRBV19; no reliable D call. CDR1 and CDR2 (germline): LNHDA, SQIVND (reference sequence). Trimming left V 4 bases short and J 7 bases short, with 16 bases between. There are 14 residues in the CDR3. For the CDR3, the DNA is TGTGCCAGTAGTACCACCCCTGGGGTGGGTGGCTACACCTTC. It yields the protein CASSTTPGVGGYTF.

As to this clonotype: The junction departs from the called germline gene at one end, perhaps through a read error. The chain couples TRBV10-3 to TRBJ2-1, with D uncertain. Per the germline V gene, CDR1 is ENHRY and CDR2 is SYGVKD. The CDR3 extends over 10 amino acids. The CDR3 nucleotides read TGTGCCAGCAGTGGAAGTGAGCAGTTCTTC. This translates into CASSGSEQFF.

In its sample, this clonotype was seen many times. The chain links TRBV20-1 to TRBJ2-7; D unclear. Trimming pared 3 bases from V and 0 bases from J, leaving 12 bases between. Germline V gene lookup returns CDR1 DFQATT and CDR2 SNEGSKA (reference sequence). The CDR3 spans 14 residues. CDR3 DNA sequence: TGCAGTGCTAGTCGCTCAGCGAGCTCCTACGAGCAGTACTTC. It translates to CSASRSASSYEQYF.

This clonotype was seen at least ten times. This chain's CDR3 is CAWGGQSHQPQHF. The DNA of the CDR3 is TGTGCCTGGGGGGGACAGAGCCATCAGCCCCAGCATTTT. This sequence joins TRBV30 and TRBJ1-5; 7 bases fit TRBD1. J lost 5 bases, V lost 5 bases, and 6 bases had no gene match. This CDR3 contains 13 residues. Germline CDR1 GTSNPN, CDR2 SVGIG (reference sequence).

The chain is built from TRBV10-3 and TRBJ1-5, with D possibly matching TRBD1 (5 bases). V lost 6 bases, J lost 8 bases, and 17 bases lay in between. Germline lookup yields CDR1 ENHRY and CDR2 SYGVKD. The CDR3 contains 14 residues. CDR3 nucleotide sequence: TGTGCCATCAGGGTCATGGGGGGAACGGAGCCCCAGCATTTT. Its protein is CAIRVMGGTEPQHF.

This clonotype has just a few counts. The chain is built from TRBV2 and TRBJ2-1; 11 nucleotides align to TRBD2. V was clipped by 7 bases and J by 6 bases; unmatched bases: 5. CDR3 length equals 14 residues. Germline CDR1 reads SNHLY; CDR2 reads FYNNEI. In DNA, the CDR3 is TGTGCCAGCATACTAGCGGGGGCCGGCAATGAGCAGTTCTTC. Protein sequence: CASILAGAGNEQFF. The full variable domain, completed using reference TRBV2 and TRBJ2-1, is EPEVTQTPSHQVTQMGQEVILRCVPISNHLYFYWYRQILGQKVEFLVSFYNNEISEKSEIFDDQFSVERPDGSNFTLKIRSTKLEDSAMYFCASILAGAGNEQFFGPGTRLTVL.

The chain uses TRBV24-1 and TRBJ2-1, with unresolved D. V was trimmed by 4 bases and J by 7 bases, leaving 7 bases between them. This CDR3 contains 12 residues. Germline CDR1 KGHDR, CDR2 SFDVKD. Here the CDR3 reads CATSDSHNEQFF. In DNA, the CDR3 is TGTGCCACCAGTGACTCTCATAATGAGCAGTTCTTC.

The rearrangement links TRBV10-3 to TRBJ1-5; D is undetermined. The V gene's germline CDR1 is ENHRY and CDR2 SYGVKD. The CDR3 length is 14 residues. The V and J ends lost 6 bases and 5 bases respectively, with 14 bases between them. The CDR3 DNA reads TGTGCCATCAGCTACTCGGGCACCTATCAGCCCCAGCATTTT. Amino acids: CAISYSGTYQPQHF.

The CDR3, as DNA: TGTGCCAGCAGTGAAGGAAGGGACAGGGGTGGTGAAAAACTGTTTTTT. It specifies CASSEGRDRGGEKLFF. The V call is TRBV6-1, the J call TRBJ1-4; 10 positions agree with TRBD1. V shed 1 base, J shed 7 bases, and the junction held 6 bases outside the gene matches. The CDR3 covers 16 residues. From germline, CDR1 is MNHNS and CDR2 SASEGT.

This clonotype has a handful of counts. This may come from a read error, since a much larger clone is one base off. A read error is likely, as this CDR3 ends without the conserved phenylalanine or tryptophan. The chain recombines TRBV5-1 with TRBJ2-1, with a weak D call TRBD2 (7 bases). The V gene's germline CDR1 is SGHRS and CDR2 YFSETQ. The CDR3 contains 15 residues. V dropped 0 bases and J dropped 8 bases, with 15 bases sitting between them. CDR3 protein: CASSLVGGGRDEQFL. Written as DNA, the CDR3 is TGCGCCAGCAGCTTGGTAGGGGGAGGGAGGGATGAGCAGTTCCTC.

This chain connects TRBV19 to TRBJ2-2, with 7 bases identical to TRBD1. The CDR3 covers 15 residues. J gave up 1 base and V 9 bases, and 8 bases lay outside the gene matches. Germline loops: CDR1 LNHDA, CDR2 SQIVND (reference sequence). For the CDR3, the DNA is TGTGCCAGCAGCTCTGGGACAGTGAACACCGGGGAGCTGTTTTTT. This codes for CASSSGTVNTGELFF.

This chain links TRBV10-1 with TRBJ2-7; D is possibly TRBD1 (6 bases). The ends were cut back, 5 bases at V and 6 bases at J, with 17 bases in the middle. Germline assignment: CDR1 WNHNN and CDR2 SYGVQD (reference sequence). The CDR3 is 14 amino acids. The CDR3 DNA reads as TGCGCCAGCAGTCTAACCGGGACAATCGGCGAGCAGTACTTC. Protein: CASSLTGTIGEQYF.

This clonotype was observed many times. The chain links TRBV9 to TRBJ1-1; 9 nucleotides match TRBD1. This CDR3 is 15 amino acids long. Germline CDR1 is SGDLS and CDR2 is YYNGEE. V dropped 2 bases and J dropped 5; count of bases not matched to a gene: 7. The CDR3 spells CASSVTGGAGTEAFF. Written as DNA, the CDR3 is TGTGCCAGCAGCGTTACAGGGGGCGCAGGAACTGAAGCTTTCTTT.

The chain uses TRBV15 and TRBJ1-2; perhaps TRBD1 as D (6 bases). Germline CDR1 and CDR2: LNHNV and YYDKDF (reference sequence). CDR3 length equals 15 residues. Trimming removed 0 bases at V and 4 bases at J, with 12 bases between. The CDR3 protein is CATSRDPGGGYGYTF. The CDR3 DNA reads as TGTGCCACCAGCAGAGATCCTGGGGGCGGCTATGGCTACACCTTC. Full variable domain (missing parts from reference TRBV15 and TRBJ1-2): DAMVIQNPRYQVTQFGKPVTLSCSQTLNHNVMYWYQQKSSQAPKLLFHYYDKDFNNEADTPDNFQSRRPNTSFCFLDIRSPGLGDTAMYLCATSRDPGGGYGYTFGSGTRLTVV.

The J gene is TRBJ2-1, the V gene TRBV24-1; TRBD2 aligns across 9 bases. This CDR3 has 17 residues. Germline V CDR1 and CDR2: KGHDR, SFDVKD. The J segment lost 0 bases and the V segment lost 4 bases, leaving 6 bases of the junction unmatched. CDR3 coding DNA: TGTGCCACCAGTGACGCCCTAGCGGGAACCTCCTACAATGAGCAGTTCTTC. Translation gives CATSDALAGTSYNEQFF.

This clonotype was recorded at least ten times. It may be a read error: a sequence one base away is much more abundant. J is TRBJ1-2 and V is TRBV7-2; D remains unclear. Germline-derived CDR1 and CDR2 are SGHTA and FQGNSA. The CDR3 runs 13 residues. This CDR3 reads CASSVASTYGYTF. For the CDR3, the DNA is TGTGCCAGCAGCGTAGCTAGCACCTATGGCTACACCTTC.

The chain joins TRBV9 to TRBJ2-3, with TRBD2 matching 7 bases. Germline V gives CDR1 SGDLS, CDR2 YYNGEE. The CDR3 spans 13 residues. With 7 bases clipped from V and 0 bases from J, the junction kept 2 bases outside the gene matches. The CDR3 reads CASGRASTDTQYF. The CDR3, as DNA: TGTGCCAGCGGGAGGGCTAGCACAGATACGCAGTATTTT.

This clonotype was seen repeatedly, ten times or more. V gene TRBV19 combines with J gene TRBJ2-3, with D perhaps TRBD1 (5 bases). Germline V gene data show CDR1 as LNHDA and CDR2 as SQIVND (reference sequence). Trimming removed 4 bases at V and 1 base at J, with 12 bases between. The length of the CDR3 is 15 residues. The CDR3 here is CASSNRQPGTDTQYF. The CDR3 nucleotides are TGTGCCAGTAGTAACCGACAGCCTGGCACAGATACGCAGTATTTT.

This clonotype is medium-sized by share. V and J are TRBV7-7 and TRBJ2-3; no reliable D call. The CDR3 spans 13 residues. The germline V gene encodes CDR1 SSHAT and CDR2 FNYEAQ (reference sequence). CDR3 in amino acids: CASSAAPTDTQYF. The CDR3 bases are TGTGCTAGCTCCGCGGCCCCCACAGATACGCAGTATTTT.

Concerning this clonotype itself: One base away lies a much larger clone, so this may be a sequencing read error. This chain connects TRBV5-1 to TRBJ2-2; maybe TRBD2 (7 bases). The CDR3 is made up of 14 amino acids. CDR1 and CDR2 from the germline V gene are SGHRS and YFSETQ. The ends were cut back, 2 bases at V and 4 bases at J, with 9 bases in the middle. The CDR3 DNA follows: TGCGCCAGCAGCTTCGGGGGGCCCACCGGGGAGCTGTTTTTT. This codes for CASSFGGPTGELFF.

This clonotype was recorded many times. This chain connects TRBV19 to TRBJ2-3; D remains unclear. V gave up 3 bases and J gave up 4 bases, with 14 bases separating them. The CDR3 length is 15 residues. CDR1 LNHDA and CDR2 SQIVND come from the germline V gene (reference sequence). The CDR3 nucleotides are TGTGCCAGTAGTATTCAAGGAAGGGTGTCAGATACGCAGTATTTT. It encodes CASSIQGRVSDTQYF.

In DNA, the CDR3 is TGCGCCAGCACGGGGACCTCCTACGAGCAGTACTTC. Translating gives CASTGTSYEQYF. This chain uses TRBV10-2 with TRBJ2-7; perhaps D is TRBD1 or TRBD2 (5 bases each). The V gene's germline CDR1 is WSHSY and CDR2 SAAADI. V was trimmed by 7 bases and J by 0 bases, leaving 7 bases between them. The CDR3 has 12 amino acids.

The J gene is TRBJ1-6, the V gene TRBV10-3, with 7 positions matching TRBD1. CDR3 size: 13 residues. Trimming removed 11 bases from V and 7 bases from J; junction bases left unmatched: 8. CDR1 and CDR2 (germline): ENHRY, SYGVKD. The DNA of the CDR3 is TGTGCCGCCAAGGGACAGTTGAATTCACCCCTCCACTTT. This sequence encodes CAAKGQLNSPLHF.

This clonotype ranks as medium-sized. The chain uses TRBV25-1 and TRBJ2-1; D is perhaps TRBD2 (7 bases). CDR3 length: 17 residues. Trimming removed 2 bases from V and 6 bases from J, with 20 bases in between. Per germline, CDR1 MGHDK and CDR2 SYGVNS. DNA of the CDR3: TGTGCCAGCAGTGAACCCGTAAGGGGGGGAGGGCTCAATGAGCAGTTCTTC. Protein product: CASSEPVRGGGLNEQFF.